This T cell receptor (beta chain) was found in a study of cytomegalovirus exposure and HLA in healthy donors. In regard to this clone: As yet, its antigen is unknown.

The PCR ran on 60 Vbeta and 13 Jbeta primers. Sequencing used immunoSEQ multiplex PCR; TCRdb keeps in-frame clones, though not all of them. This table lists about 210,000 clones. Study results and caveats: Further analysis, carried out later, found HLA-associated TCR beta chains more clonally expanded than equally common other chains.

The V gene's germline CDR1 is SGHRS and CDR2 YFSETQ. The V end was cut by 5 bases, the J end by 2 bases, with 7 bases between. This CDR3 region has 12 residues. Sample: PBMCs. This chain connects TRBV5-1 to TRBJ1-1; D is uncertain. This receptor was identified in a woman under 40 in good health and CMV-seropositive. For the CDR3, the DNA is TGCGCCAGCAGTCAGATAAACACTGAAGCTTTCTTT. It specifies CASSQINTEAFF.